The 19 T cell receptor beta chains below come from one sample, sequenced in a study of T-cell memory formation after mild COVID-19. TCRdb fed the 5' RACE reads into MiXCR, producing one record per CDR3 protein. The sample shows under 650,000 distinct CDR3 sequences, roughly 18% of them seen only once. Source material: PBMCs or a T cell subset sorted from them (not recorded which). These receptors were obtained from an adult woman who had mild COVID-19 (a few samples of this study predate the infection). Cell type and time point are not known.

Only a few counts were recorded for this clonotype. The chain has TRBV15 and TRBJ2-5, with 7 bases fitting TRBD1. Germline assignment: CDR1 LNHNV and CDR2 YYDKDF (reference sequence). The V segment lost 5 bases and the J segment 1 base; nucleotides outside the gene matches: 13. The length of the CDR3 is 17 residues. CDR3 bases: TGTGCCACCAGCGCCCCAGGTAGGGGGCCGATCCAAGAGACCCAGTACTTC. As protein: CATSAPGRGPIQETQYF.

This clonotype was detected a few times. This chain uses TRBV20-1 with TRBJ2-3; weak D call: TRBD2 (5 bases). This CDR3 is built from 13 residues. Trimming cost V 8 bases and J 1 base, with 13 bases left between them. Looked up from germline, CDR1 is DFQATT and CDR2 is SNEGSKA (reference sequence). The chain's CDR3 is CSYLKAGTDTQYF. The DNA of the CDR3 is TGCAGTTACCTTAAAGCGGGCACAGATACGCAGTATTTT.

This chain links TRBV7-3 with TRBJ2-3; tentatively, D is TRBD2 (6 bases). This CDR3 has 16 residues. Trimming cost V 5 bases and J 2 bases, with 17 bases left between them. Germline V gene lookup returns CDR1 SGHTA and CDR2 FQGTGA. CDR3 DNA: TGTGCCAGCAGCGTATCACCCGGGACTTTCACAGATACGCAGTATTTT. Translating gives CASSVSPGTFTDTQYF.

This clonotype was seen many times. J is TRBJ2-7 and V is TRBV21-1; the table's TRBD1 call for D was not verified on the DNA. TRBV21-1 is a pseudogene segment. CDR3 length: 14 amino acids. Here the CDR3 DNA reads TGTGCCAGCAGCCCCGGGACAGTCCTCGGCGAGCAGTACTTC. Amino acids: CASSPGTVLGEQYF.

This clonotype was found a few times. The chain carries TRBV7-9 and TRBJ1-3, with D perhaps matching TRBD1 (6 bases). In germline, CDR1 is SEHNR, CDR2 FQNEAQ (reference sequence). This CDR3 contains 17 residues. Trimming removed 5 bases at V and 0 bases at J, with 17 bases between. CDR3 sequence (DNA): TGTGCCAGCAGCCCGACAGGCCTACTCCCCTCTGGAAACACCATATATTTT. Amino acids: CASSPTGLLPSGNTIYF.

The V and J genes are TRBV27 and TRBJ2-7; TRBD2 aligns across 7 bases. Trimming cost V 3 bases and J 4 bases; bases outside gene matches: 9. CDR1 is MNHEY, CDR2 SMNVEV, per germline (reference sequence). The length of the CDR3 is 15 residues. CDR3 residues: CASSLDARGRYEQYF. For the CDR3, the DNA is TGTGCCAGCAGTTTGGATGCGCGGGGGAGGTACGAGCAGTACTTC.

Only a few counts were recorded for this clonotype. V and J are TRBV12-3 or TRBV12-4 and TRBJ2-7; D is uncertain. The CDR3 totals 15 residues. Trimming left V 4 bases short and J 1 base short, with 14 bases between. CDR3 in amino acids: CASSSLRVRSYEQYF. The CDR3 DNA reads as TGTGCCAGCAGTTCTCTAAGGGTAAGGTCCTACGAGCAGTACTTC.

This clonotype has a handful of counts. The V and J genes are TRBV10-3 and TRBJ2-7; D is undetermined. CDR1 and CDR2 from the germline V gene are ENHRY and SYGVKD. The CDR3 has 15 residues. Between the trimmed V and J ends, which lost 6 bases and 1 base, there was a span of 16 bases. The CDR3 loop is CAISTTGGASYEQYF. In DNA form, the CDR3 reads TGTGCCATCAGCACGACTGGCGGAGCTTCCTACGAGCAGTACTTC.

This chain's CDR3 is CASSAGTGGLETQYF. CDR3 DNA: TGCGCCAGCAGCGCCGGGACAGGGGGCTTAGAGACCCAGTACTTC. V and J are TRBV5-1 and TRBJ2-5, with TRBD1 matching over 12 bases. CDR1 is SGHRS, CDR2 YFSETQ, per germline. This CDR3 is 15 amino acids long. The V and J ends lost 4 bases and 4 bases, in that order; junction bases with no gene match: 5.

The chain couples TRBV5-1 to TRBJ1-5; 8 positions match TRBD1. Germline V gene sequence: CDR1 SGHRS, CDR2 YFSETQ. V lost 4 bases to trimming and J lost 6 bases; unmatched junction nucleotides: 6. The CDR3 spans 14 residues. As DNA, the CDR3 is TGCGCCAGCAGCCCGGACAGGGAAGGTCAGCCCCAGCATTTT. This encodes CASSPDREGQPQHF.

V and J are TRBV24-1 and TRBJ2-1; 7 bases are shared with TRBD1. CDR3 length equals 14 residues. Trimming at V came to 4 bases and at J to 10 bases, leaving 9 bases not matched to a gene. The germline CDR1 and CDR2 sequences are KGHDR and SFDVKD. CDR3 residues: CATSDPLTGYEQFF. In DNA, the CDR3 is TGTGCCACCAGTGACCCATTGACAGGGTACGAGCAGTTCTTC.

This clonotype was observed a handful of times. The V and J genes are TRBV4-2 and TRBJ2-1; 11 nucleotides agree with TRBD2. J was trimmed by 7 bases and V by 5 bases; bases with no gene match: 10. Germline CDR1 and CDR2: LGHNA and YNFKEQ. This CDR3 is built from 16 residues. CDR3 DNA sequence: TGTGCCAGCAGCAGGTTGGGACTAGCGGCCCGGAATGAGCAGTTCTTC. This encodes CASSRLGLAARNEQFF.

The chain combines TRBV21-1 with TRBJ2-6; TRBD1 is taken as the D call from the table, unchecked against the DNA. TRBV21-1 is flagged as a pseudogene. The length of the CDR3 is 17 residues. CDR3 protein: CASSSRTGESGANVLTF. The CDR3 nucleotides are TGTGCCAGCAGCTCCCGGACAGGGGAGTCTGGGGCCAACGTCCTGACTTTC.

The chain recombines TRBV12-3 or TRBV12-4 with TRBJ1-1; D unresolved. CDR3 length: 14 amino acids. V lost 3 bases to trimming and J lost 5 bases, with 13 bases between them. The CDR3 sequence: CASSFAGVGTEAFF. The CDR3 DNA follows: TGTGCCAGCAGTTTTGCCGGGGTAGGGACTGAAGCTTTCTTT.

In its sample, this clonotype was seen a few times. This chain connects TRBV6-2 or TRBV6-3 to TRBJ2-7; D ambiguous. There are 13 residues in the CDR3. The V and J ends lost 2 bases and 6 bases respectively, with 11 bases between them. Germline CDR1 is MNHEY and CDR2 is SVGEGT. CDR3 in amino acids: CASSYTQGSEQYF. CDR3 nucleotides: TGTGCCAGCAGTTACACACAAGGGTCCGAGCAGTACTTC.

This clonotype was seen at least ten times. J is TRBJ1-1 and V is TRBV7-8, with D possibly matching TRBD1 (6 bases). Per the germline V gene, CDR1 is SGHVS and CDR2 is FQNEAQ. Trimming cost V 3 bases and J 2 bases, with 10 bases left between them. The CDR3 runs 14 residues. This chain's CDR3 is CASSLGTSNTEAFF. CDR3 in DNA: TGTGCCAGCAGCTTGGGGACATCCAACACTGAAGCTTTCTTT.

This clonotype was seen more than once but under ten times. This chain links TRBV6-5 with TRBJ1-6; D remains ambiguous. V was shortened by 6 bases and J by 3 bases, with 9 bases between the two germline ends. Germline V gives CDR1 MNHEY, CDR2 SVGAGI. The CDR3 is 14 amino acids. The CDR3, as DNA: TGTGCCAGCAGGCCGAATATCTATAATTCACCCCTCCACTTT. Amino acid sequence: CASRPNIYNSPLHF.

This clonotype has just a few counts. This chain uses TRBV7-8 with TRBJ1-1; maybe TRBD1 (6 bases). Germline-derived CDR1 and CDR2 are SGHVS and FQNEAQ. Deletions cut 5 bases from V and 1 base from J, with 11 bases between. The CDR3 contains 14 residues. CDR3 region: CASSVGHANTEAFF. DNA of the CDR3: TGTGCCAGCAGCGTGGGACACGCGAACACTGAAGCTTTCTTT.

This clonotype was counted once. The CDR3 DNA is TGCAGCGTTGAACGGGGTCGGAATGAGCAGTTCTTC. It specifies CSVERGRNEQFF. This chain uses TRBV29-1 with TRBJ2-1; possibly TRBD2 for D (5 bases). The CDR3 extends over 12 amino acids. Germline values: CDR1 SQVTM, CDR2 ANQGSEA. The V and J ends lost 2 bases and 7 bases respectively, with 9 bases between them.